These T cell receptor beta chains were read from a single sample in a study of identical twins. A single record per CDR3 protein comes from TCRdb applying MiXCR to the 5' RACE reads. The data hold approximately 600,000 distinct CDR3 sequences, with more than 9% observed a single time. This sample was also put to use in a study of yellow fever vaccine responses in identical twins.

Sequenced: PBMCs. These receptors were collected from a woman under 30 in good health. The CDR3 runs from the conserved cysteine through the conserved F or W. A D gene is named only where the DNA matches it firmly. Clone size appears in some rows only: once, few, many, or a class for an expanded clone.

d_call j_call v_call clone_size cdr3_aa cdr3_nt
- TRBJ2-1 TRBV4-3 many CASSQDSWVNEQFF TGCGCCAGCAGCCAAGATTCATGGGTCAATGAGCAGTTCTTC
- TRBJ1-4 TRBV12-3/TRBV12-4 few CASSLAHRTATNEKLFF TGTGCCAGCAGTTTAGCGCACAGGACGGCAACTAATGAAAAACTGTTTTTT
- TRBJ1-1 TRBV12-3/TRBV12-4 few CASTLSGAEAFF TGTGCCAGCACCTTAAGTGGTGCTGAAGCTTTCTTT
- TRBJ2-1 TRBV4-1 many CASSHRWGSSYNEQFF TGCGCCAGCAGCCACAGGTGGGGCAGCTCCTACAATGAGCAGTTCTTC
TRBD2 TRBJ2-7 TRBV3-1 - CASSQGLAGREQYF TGTGCCAGCAGCCAGGGACTAGCGGGACGGGAGCAGTACTTC
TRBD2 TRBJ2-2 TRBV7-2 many CASSLAGLAPWSGELFF TGTGCCAGCAGCTTAGCCGGACTAGCCCCGTGGTCCGGGGAGCTGTTTTTT
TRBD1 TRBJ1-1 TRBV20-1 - CSAREGQGGGNTEAFF TGCAGTGCTAGAGAGGGACAGGGAGGAGGAAACACTGAAGCTTTCTTT
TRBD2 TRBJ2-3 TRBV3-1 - CASSQEPGLAGGLGDTQYF TGTGCCAGCAGCCAAGAACCGGGACTAGCGGGAGGGCTAGGAGATACGCAGTATTTT
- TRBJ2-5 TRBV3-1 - CASSSGTTRRKTQYF TGTGCCAGCAGCTCCGGGACAACTAGAAGGAAGACCCAGTACTTC
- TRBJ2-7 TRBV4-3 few CASSQEHGPTYEQYF TGCGCCAGCAGCCAAGAACACGGCCCAACCTACGAGCAGTACTTC
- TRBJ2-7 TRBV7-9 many CASSLETAPTFGQQYF TGTGCCAGCAGCTTAGAAACGGCTCCTACATTTGGCCAGCAGTACTTC
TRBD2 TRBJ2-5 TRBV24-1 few CATSDSSGEVQETQYF TGTGCCACCAGTGATTCTAGCGGAGAGGTCCAAGAGACCCAGTACTTC
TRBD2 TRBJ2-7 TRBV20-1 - CSARDFGRGNSYEQYF TGCAGTGCTAGAGATTTTGGGCGGGGGAACTCCTACGAGCAGTACTTC
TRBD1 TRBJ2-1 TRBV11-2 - CASSLERNDRVFRSEQFF TGTGCCAGCAGCTTAGAAAGGAATGACAGGGTATTCCGGAGTGAGCAGTTCTTC
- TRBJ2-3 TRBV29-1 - CSGRIPPNTQYF TGCAGCGGAAGGATACCCCCGAATACGCAGTATTTT
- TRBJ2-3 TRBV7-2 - CASSLYVDTQYF TGTGCCAGCAGCTTATATGTAGATACGCAGTATTTT
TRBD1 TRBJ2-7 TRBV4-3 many CASSQADRGRREQYF TGCGCCAGCAGCCAAGCGGACAGGGGCCGTCGCGAGCAGTACTTC
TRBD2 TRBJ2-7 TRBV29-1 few CSVGRGTSPYEQYF TGCAGCGTTGGGCGGGGGACTAGCCCCTACGAGCAGTACTTC
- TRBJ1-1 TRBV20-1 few CSARAAGKDTEAFF TGCAGTGCTAGGGCAGCAGGGAAGGACACTGAAGCTTTCTTT
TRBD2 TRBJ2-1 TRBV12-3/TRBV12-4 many CASRTSGSYNEQFF TGTGCCAGCAGGACTAGCGGGAGTTACAATGAGCAGTTCTTC
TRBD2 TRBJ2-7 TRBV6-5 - CASSIHTSGPTYEQYF TGTGCCAGCAGTATACATACTAGCGGACCCACCTACGAGCAGTACTTC
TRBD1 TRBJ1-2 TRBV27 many CASRDRSTPNYGYTF TGTGCCAGCAGGGACAGGAGTACCCCTAACTATGGCTACACCTTC
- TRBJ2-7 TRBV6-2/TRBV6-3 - CASSYLQGWSEQYF TGTGCCAGCAGTTACCTTCAGGGGTGGAGCGAGCAGTACTTC
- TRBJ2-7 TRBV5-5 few CASSWDPGAEQYF TGTGCCAGCAGCTGGGACCCCGGTGCCGAGCAGTACTTC
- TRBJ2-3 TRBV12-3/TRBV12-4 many CASSLNVGGTDTQYF TGTGCCAGCAGTTTGAACGTGGGTGGCACAGATACGCAGTATTTT
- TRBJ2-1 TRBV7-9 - CASSARDTGNEQFF TGTGCCAGCAGCGCTCGGGACACCGGAAATGAGCAGTTCTTC
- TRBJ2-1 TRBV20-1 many CSASQEGLFYNEQFF TGCAGTGCTTCCCAGGAGGGACTTTTTTACAATGAGCAGTTCTTC
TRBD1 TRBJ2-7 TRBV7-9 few CASSSPGQGIREQYF TGTGCCAGCAGCAGTCCGGGACAGGGGATCCGCGAGCAGTACTTC
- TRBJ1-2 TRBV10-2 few CASSELGREDGYTF TGCGCCAGCAGTGAGTTAGGAAGAGAAGATGGCTACACCTTC
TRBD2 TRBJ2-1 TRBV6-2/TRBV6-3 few CASGLAGTLSSYNEQFF TGTGCCAGCGGGCTAGCGGGGACCCTAAGCTCCTACAATGAGCAGTTCTTC
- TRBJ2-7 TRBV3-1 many CASSQRGRGPYEQYF TGTGCCAGCAGCCAACGGGGACGAGGACCTTACGAGCAGTACTTC
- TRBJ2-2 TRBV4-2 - CASSLETGPGELFF TGTGCCAGCAGCCTTGAAACTGGACCCGGGGAGCTGTTTTTT